The clone carrying this T cell receptor beta chain showed up many times. Its antigen is unknown. It was with a sample-barcoded 5' primer and a J-beta primer mix that a second PCR of about 6 to 11 cycles was run. TCRdb processed the 5' RACE reads anew with MiXCR; each CDR3 protein has one entry. The profile shows 600,000 or so distinct CDR3 sequences, approximately 30% of them singletons. This entry is derived from a study of blood T cells in healthy people across ages. Trimming pared 2 bases from V and 8 bases from J, leaving 12 bases between. In germline, CDR1 is MGHRA, CDR2 YSYEKL. CDR3 length equals 13 residues. Broader study findings: Diversity of TCR beta per million T cells declined in a roughly linear way with age.

The source material was blood. The rearrangement joins TRBV4-1 to TRBJ1-2; TRBD1 might be the D (5 bases). The receptor's source is a woman older than 75 in good health. CDR3 protein: CASSQSGVRGYTF. The CDR3 DNA is TGCGCCAGCAGCCAATCGGGGGTCAGAGGCTACACCTTC.